This T cell receptor beta chain appears in the sequencing data of a study of T cells in localized non-small cell lung cancer. Broader study findings: The study sequenced only one region of the tumor. As a result, intratumor heterogeneity could not be excluded and remains possible.

Germline V gene lookup returns CDR1 GTSNPN and CDR2 SVGIG (reference sequence). V trimming: 4 bases; J trimming: 1 base; junction bases outside the gene matches: 6. The CDR3 runs 14 residues. In its sample, this clone ranks as large. What it binds is not known. Clones were sequenced by immunoSEQ multiplex PCR, and TCRdb holds only the in-frame ones, with some missing. The top ten hold about 8% of the sample, which has some 1,000 clones, around a quarter seen once. This receptor was obtained from a male donor aged 60 or over with stage II lung adenocarcinoma. The rearrangement links TRBV30 to TRBJ1-1; 7 bases fit TRBD1. The sample in question was lung tumor tissue, obtained before any cancer treatment. This CDR3 reads CAWNVGTENTEAFF. CDR3 nucleotides: TGTGCCTGGAACGTAGGGACAGAGAACACTGAAGCTTTCTTT. Full variable domain (remainder filled in from reference TRBV30 and TRBJ1-1): SQTIHQWPATLVQPVGSPLSLECTVEGTSNPNLYWYRQAAGRGLQLLFYSVGIGQISSEVPQNLSASRPQDRQFILSSKKLLLSDSGFYLCAWNVGTENTEAFFGQGTRLTVV.